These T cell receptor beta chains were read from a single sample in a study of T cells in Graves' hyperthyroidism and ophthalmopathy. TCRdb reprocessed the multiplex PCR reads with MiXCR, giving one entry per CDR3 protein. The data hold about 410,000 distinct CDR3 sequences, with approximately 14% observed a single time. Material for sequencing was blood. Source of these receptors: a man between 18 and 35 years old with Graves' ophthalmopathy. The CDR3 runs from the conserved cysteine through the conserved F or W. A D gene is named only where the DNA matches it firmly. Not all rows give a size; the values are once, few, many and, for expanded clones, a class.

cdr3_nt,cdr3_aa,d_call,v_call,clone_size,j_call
TGTGCCATCAGTGAGTCGATTCAGGATTGGGGGATGAACACTGAAGCTTTCTTT,CAISESIQDWGMNTEAFF,NA,TRBV10-3,many,TRBJ1-1
TGTGCCAGCAGCTTGAATTGGGAGGAAATAGAGACCCAGTACTTC,CASSLNWEEIETQYF,NA,TRBV5-6,few,TRBJ2-5
TGTGCCAGCAGCTTAATCGGGCTAGTCGACAATGAGCAGTTCTTC,CASSLIGLVDNEQFF,NA,TRBV7-2,once,TRBJ2-1
TGTGCCAGCAAGGAGATCTCCTACAATGAGCAGTTCTTC,CASKEISYNEQFF,NA,TRBV2,many,TRBJ2-1
TGTGCCAGCAGCTCACACTGGGATGAAGCTTTCTTT,CASSSHWDEAFF,NA,TRBV7-8,NA,TRBJ1-1
TGTGCCAGCAGCCAATGGGGACGTAACACCGGGGAGCTGTTTTTT,CASSQWGRNTGELFF,NA,TRBV3-1,many,TRBJ2-2
TGCGCCAGCAGCCCGGGGACAGGGGCCTCCTACGAGCAGTACTTC,CASSPGTGASYEQYF,TRBD1,TRBV4-1,NA,TRBJ2-7
TGTGCCATCAGTGCGTCAGCCTCCTACGAGCAGTACTTC,CAISASASYEQYF,NA,TRBV10-3,many,TRBJ2-7
TGTGCCAGCAGGCACGGGACTAGCGGGGGGATGGATACGCAGTATTTT,CASRHGTSGGMDTQYF,TRBD2,TRBV2,many,TRBJ2-3
TGCGCCAGCAGCTGGGGGGGATTCTCCTACAATGAGCAGTTCTTC,CASSWGGFSYNEQFF,TRBD2,TRBV5-1,many,TRBJ2-1
TGTGCCAGTAGTATAGACGAGGGCACTGAAGCTTTCTTT,CASSIDEGTEAFF,NA,TRBV19,NA,TRBJ1-1
TGTGCCAGCATGGGCAGCTACAATGAGCAGTTCTTC,CASMGSYNEQFF,NA,TRBV27,many,TRBJ2-1